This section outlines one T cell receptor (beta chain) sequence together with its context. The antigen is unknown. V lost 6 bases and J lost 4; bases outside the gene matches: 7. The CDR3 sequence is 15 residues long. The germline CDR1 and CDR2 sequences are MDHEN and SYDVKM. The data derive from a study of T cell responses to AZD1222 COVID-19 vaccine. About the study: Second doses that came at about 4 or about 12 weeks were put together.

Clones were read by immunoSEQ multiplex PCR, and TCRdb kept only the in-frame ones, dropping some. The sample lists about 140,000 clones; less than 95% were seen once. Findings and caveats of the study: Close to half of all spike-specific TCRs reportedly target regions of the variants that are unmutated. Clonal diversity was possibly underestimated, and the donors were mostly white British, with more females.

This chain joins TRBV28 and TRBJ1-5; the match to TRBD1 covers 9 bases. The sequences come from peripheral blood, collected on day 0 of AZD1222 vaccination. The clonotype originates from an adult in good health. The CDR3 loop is CASSSPTGGNQPQHF. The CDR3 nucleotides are TGTGCCAGCAGCTCCCCGACAGGGGGAAATCAGCCCCAGCATTTT.